This TCR beta chain originates from a study of T cells after yellow fever vaccination. Turning to the study itself: Preparation of fractions with low cell numbers was performed using SMART-Seq v4 Ultra Low Input.

V dropped 1 base and J dropped 1 base, with 7 bases sitting between them. Germline loops: CDR1 SGHDN, CDR2 FVKESK. The CDR3 spans 14 residues. TCRdb called the 5' RACE reads again in MiXCR, with one record for every CDR3 protein. The repertoire has some 600,000 distinct CDR3 sequences, roughly a sixth of them found once; the top ten carry 17%. The sample in question was PBMCs, obtained more than 4 days after the first yellow fever vaccination. This sequence originates from a man aged 18 to 30 who received the YFV17D yellow fever vaccine. This chain uses TRBV14 with TRBJ1-1, with D unresolved. The CDR3 is CASSQGGRNTEAFF. CDR3 nucleotide sequence: TGTGCCAGCAGCCAAGGAGGACGGAACACTGAAGCTTTCTTT.